One and the same sample provided the 5 T cell receptor beta chains below, sequenced in a study of blood T cell repertoires in COVID-19. Generated by immunoSEQ multiplex PCR, the TCRdb table keeps only in-frame clones and is missing some. The profile shows around 150,000 clones, 79% of them singletons. The sample consisted of peripheral blood. These receptors were taken from a man aged 50 to 59 with active or convalescent COVID-19.

DNA for the CDR3: TGTGCCATCAGCTCGGGACTGACAATGTACAATGAGCAGTTCTTC. This translates into CAISSGLTMYNEQFF. The chain carries TRBV10-3 and TRBJ2-1, with TRBD2 as a possible D gene (6 bases). Trimming took 6 bases from V and 4 from J, leaving 16 bases between them. CDR3 size: 15 residues. Germline loops: CDR1 ENHRY, CDR2 SYGVKD.

There are a few counts of this clone. J is TRBJ1-5 and V is TRBV15; tentatively, D is TRBD1 (6 bases). This CDR3 has 13 residues. Deletions cut 9 bases from V and 5 bases from J, with 14 bases between. CDR1 is LNHNV and CDR2 is YYDKDF in the germline V gene (reference sequence). CDR3 residues: CATNDRSYQPQHF. The CDR3 DNA is TGTGCCACAAACGACAGGTCCTATCAGCCCCAGCATTTT.

The V and J genes are TRBV5-5 and TRBJ1-1; D is ambiguous. CDR3 length: 13 residues. Germline lookup yields CDR1 SGHKS and CDR2 YYEKEE (reference sequence). V lost 0 bases and J lost 1, with 4 bases in between. The CDR3 loop reads CASSLVANTEAFF. In DNA, the CDR3 is TGTGCCAGCAGCTTGGTGGCGAACACTGAAGCTTTCTTT.

V is TRBV5-5 and J is TRBJ1-2, with D hard to call. The CDR3 length is 14 residues. Germline V gives CDR1 SGHKS, CDR2 YYEKEE (reference sequence). V lost 1 base, J lost 3 bases, and 10 bases lay in between. CDR3 region: CASSLRTPDYGYTF. DNA of the CDR3: TGTGCCAGCAGCTTGCGCACGCCAGACTATGGCTACACCTTC. The complete variable domain, with remaining parts taken from reference TRBV5-5 and TRBJ1-2, reads DAGVTQSPTHLIKTRGQQVTLRCSPISGHKSVSWYQQVLGQGPQFIFQYYEKEERGRGNFPDRFSARQFPNYSSELNVNALLLGDSALYLCASSLRTPDYGYTFGSGTRLTVV.

The chain links TRBV5-1 to TRBJ1-1, with a weak D call TRBD1 (6 bases). This CDR3 is 15 amino acids long. V gave up 2 bases and J gave up 5 bases, with 16 bases separating them. CDR1 SGHRS and CDR2 YFSETQ come from the germline V gene. CDR3 region: CASSLGSQGRTEAFF. The CDR3 DNA reads as TGCGCCAGCAGCTTAGGCTCTCAGGGGAGAACTGAAGCTTTCTTT.